These 24 T cell receptor beta chains were all obtained from the same sample, sequenced in a study of response to subunit inactivated influenza vaccine (dated 2018 in TCRdb). Receptor libraries were prepared by RT-PCR. Sequencing relied on an Illumina HiSeq 2500. The public reads were reanalyzed by TCRdb: fastp trimming at Q25, MiXCR alignment, in-frame beta chains only. Merged by CDR3 protein, the rows form single entries marked with the most common genes and DNA. The sample table records hundreds of thousands of distinct CDR3 sequences; roughly 11% of these occur just once. 12% of the sample comes from the top ten. The time point label for this specimen denotes: approximately 47 days after influenza vaccine administration. This material consisted of PBMCs from blood, taken about 40 days after vaccination. These receptors all stem from a man in his fifties or sixties who received an inactivated influenza vaccine. Donor details come from another sample of the same person, matched by shared clones.

This clonotype was recorded at least ten times. The chain joins TRBV11-2 to TRBJ1-2; 9 bases agree with TRBD1. The CDR3 has 18 amino acids. CDR1 and CDR2 (germline): SGHAT, FQNNGV. With V trimmed by 3 bases and J by 2 bases, 13 bases remained unmatched. The CDR3 region is CASSFSPYRGRLNYGYTF. CDR3 DNA sequence: TGTGCCAGCAGCTTTAGTCCCTACAGGGGGCGACTCAACTATGGCTACACCTTC.

The gene calls are TRBV5-1 and TRBJ2-7, with D perhaps matching TRBD2 (5 bases). The CDR3 runs 12 residues. The germline V gene encodes CDR1 SGHRS and CDR2 YFSETQ. V shed 1 base and J shed 7 bases, with 9 bases lying between them. CDR3 region: CASSLPPGEQYF. The CDR3 DNA sequence: TGCGCCAGCAGCTTGCCCCCGGGAGAGCAGTACTTC.

This chain connects TRBV10-1 to TRBJ1-6, with 8 nucleotides matching TRBD1. Germline CDR1 is WNHNN and CDR2 is SYGVQD (reference sequence). The CDR3 loop spans 14 amino acids. With 3 bases clipped from V and 10 bases from J, the junction kept 5 bases outside the gene matches. The CDR3 nucleotides are TGCGCCAGCAGTGACGTAGGACAGGGCTCACCCCTCCACTTT. Translated, it gives CASSDVGQGSPLHF.

The J gene is TRBJ1-2, the V gene TRBV7-2; TRBD1 matches at 8 bases. V was clipped by 4 bases and J by 3 bases; unmatched bases: 7. CDR1 and CDR2 (germline): SGHTA, FQGNSA. This CDR3 has 15 amino acids. In DNA form, the CDR3 reads TGTGCCAGCAGCTGGAAGACAGGGGAACACTATGGCTACACCTTC. Its translation: CASSWKTGEHYGYTF.

This clonotype was detected many times. The rearrangement joins TRBV29-1 to TRBJ2-5; the D gene is possibly TRBD1 (6 bases). CDR3 length: 18 amino acids. The V end was cut by 4 bases, the J end by 1 base, with 25 bases between. CDR1 is SQVTM and CDR2 is ANQGSEA in the germline V gene. The CDR3 DNA sequence: TGCAGCGTTGCTCTGGTTCACCCTAACAGGGTTTCCCAAGAGACCCAGTACTTC. This codes for CSVALVHPNRVSQETQYF.

As DNA, the CDR3 is TGCAGTGCTAGAGATAAGGGAGGAGGTCAGGTGAACTATGGCTACACCTTC. As protein: CSARDKGGGQVNYGYTF. V and J are TRBV20-1 and TRBJ1-2, with D hard to call. V lost 0 bases, J lost 2 bases, and 19 bases lay in between. The germline CDR1 and CDR2 sequences are DFQATT and SNEGSKA (reference sequence). CDR3 length: 17 amino acids.

The chain combines TRBV11-2 with TRBJ2-5; no firm D call. Germline V lookup: CDR1 SGHAT, CDR2 FQNNGV. V was cut by 3 bases and J by 1 base, with 12 bases left in between. The CDR3 is 15 residues long. The CDR3 region has the DNA TGTGCCAGCAGCTTCCTTCCTTATACCCAAGAGACCCAGTACTTC. Residues: CASSFLPYTQETQYF.

This chain connects TRBV18 to TRBJ2-7; TRBD2 agrees at 13 bases. The CDR3 contains 16 residues. Germline V gives CDR1 KGHSH, CDR2 LQKENI. V was clipped by 3 bases and J by 5 bases; unmatched bases: 7. CDR3 amino acids: CASSPPGLAGVDEQYF. The CDR3 DNA reads TGTGCCAGCTCACCCCCCGGACTAGCGGGAGTCGACGAGCAGTACTTC. Full variable domain (rest looked up from reference TRBV18 and TRBJ2-7): NAGVMQNPRHLVRRRGQEARLRCSPMKGHSHVYWYRQLPEEGLKFMVYLQKENIIDESGMPKERFSAEFPKEGPSILRIQQVVRGDSAAYFCASSPPGLAGVDEQYFGPGTRLTVT.

V gene TRBV20-1 combines with J gene TRBJ1-5, with D possibly TRBD1 on 6 matching bases. The length of the CDR3 is 15 residues. CDR1 and CDR2 (germline): DFQATT, SNEGSKA (reference sequence). V gave up 4 bases and J gave up 3 bases, with 16 bases separating them. CDR3 residues: CSAKRPGQNNQPQHF. DNA for the CDR3: TGCAGTGCTAAGAGACCAGGACAGAACAATCAGCCCCAGCATTTT.

The chain recombines TRBV7-8 with TRBJ2-3; D may match TRBD1 or TRBD2 (5 bases each). V was cut by 5 bases and J by 14 bases, with 23 bases left in between. Germline CDR1 reads SGHVS; CDR2 reads FQNEAQ. This CDR3 is 14 amino acids long. CDR3 in amino acids: CASSAGTVSARLYF. DNA for the CDR3: TGTGCCAGCAGCGCCGGGACCGTTTCTGCTCGACTGTATTTT.

Notes on this clonotype: The junction departs from germline at one end; a sequencing error may be responsible. This chain joins TRBV19 and TRBJ2-3; TRBD1 matches at 7 bases. This CDR3 has 14 residues. Germline V gene lookup returns CDR1 LNHDA and CDR2 SQIVND (reference sequence). CDR3 bases: TGTGCCAGTATTATAACAGGGGTTACAGATACGCAGTATTTT. Its translation: CASIITGVTDTQYF.

This chain connects TRBV7-9 to TRBJ1-4; D unclear. This CDR3 is built from 15 residues. V lost 1 base, J lost 7 bases, and 13 bases lay in between. Per the germline V gene, CDR1 is SEHNR and CDR2 is FQNEAQ (reference sequence). CDR3 amino acids: CASSLGRENGEKLFF. The CDR3 nucleotides are TGTGCCAGCAGCTTAGGCCGGGAAAACGGTGAAAAACTGTTTTTT.

The gene calls are TRBV27 and TRBJ2-1; 8 positions match TRBD1. The ends lost 5 bases at V and 4 bases at J; junction bases unmatched: 10. Germline CDR1 and CDR2: MNHEY and SMNVEV (reference sequence). The CDR3 runs 16 residues. The CDR3 reads CASSPATGAKYNEQFF. In DNA form, the CDR3 reads TGTGCCAGCAGTCCGGCGACAGGGGCAAAATACAATGAGCAGTTCTTC.

This clonotype turned up a few times. This sequence joins TRBV27 and TRBJ2-3; D possibly matches TRBD1 or TRBD2 (5 bases each). V lost 5 bases and J 7 bases, leaving 16 bases between the germline ends. In germline, CDR1 is MNHEY, CDR2 SMNVEV (reference sequence). The CDR3 extends over 14 amino acids. The CDR3 sequence is CASSPGPYQNTQYF. DNA for the CDR3: TGTGCCAGCAGTCCGGGGCCCTATCAGAATACGCAGTATTTT.

This clonotype was recorded a few times. Germline is not matched at one junction end, which may reflect a read error. The chain couples TRBV6-6 to TRBJ2-1; D is unresolved. The CDR3 length is 12 residues. CDR1 is MNHNY, CDR2 SVGAGI, per germline (reference sequence). CDR3 in amino acids: CASSYRYHEQFF. In nucleotides, the CDR3 is TGTGCCAGCAGTTACCGCTACCATGAGCAGTTCTTC.

The sample holds many counts of this clonotype. The chain links TRBV5-1 to TRBJ2-7; D remains unclear. The V and J ends lost 2 bases and 1 base respectively, with 7 bases between them. The germline CDR1 and CDR2 sequences are SGHRS and YFSETQ. This CDR3 spans 13 amino acids. CDR3 residues: CASSFGASYEQYF. The CDR3 coding sequence is TGCGCCAGCAGCTTCGGCGCATCCTACGAGCAGTACTTC.

The chain combines TRBV14 with TRBJ1-1; the D is unclear. Looked up from germline, CDR1 is SGHDN and CDR2 is FVKESK. V gave up 1 base and J gave up 6 bases, with 9 bases separating them. CDR3 length equals 13 residues. The CDR3 loop reads CASSQGAVAEAFF. In DNA, the CDR3 is TGTGCCAGCAGCCAAGGTGCGGTGGCTGAAGCTTTCTTT.

This clonotype was seen many times. The chain links TRBV18 to TRBJ1-4; D unclear. This CDR3 is 16 amino acids long. Germline V gives CDR1 KGHSH, CDR2 LQKENI. The V end was cut by 0 bases, the J end by 8 bases, with 16 bases between. The CDR3 DNA reads TGTGCCAGCTCACCACCCCGGTCAAACCGGCCCGAAAAACTGTTTTTT. It yields the protein CASSPPRSNRPEKLFF.

Ten or more counts support this clonotype. The chain uses TRBV10-3 and TRBJ1-2; perhaps TRBD1 as D (6 bases). Between the trimmed V and J ends, which lost 11 bases and 8 bases, there was a span of 12 bases. Germline assignment: CDR1 ENHRY and CDR2 SYGVKD. This CDR3 has 10 residues. The CDR3 nucleotides are TGTGCCGCAGGGGTCGGCGGCTACACCTTC. The encoded protein is CAAGVGGYTF.

Judged by abundance, this clonotype is medium-sized (0.01 to 0.1%). The J gene is TRBJ2-7, the V gene TRBV12-3 or TRBV12-4, with D perhaps TRBD1 (6 bases). The CDR3 contains 14 residues. Trimming took off 3 bases at V and 0 bases at J, with 9 bases between the two ends. The DNA of the CDR3 is TGTGCCAGCAGTTTCGGACAGTCCTCCTACGAGCAGTACTTC. As protein: CASSFGQSSYEQYF.

This chain links TRBV6-1 with TRBJ2-7, with D perhaps TRBD1 or TRBD2 (5 bases each). The CDR3 has 15 residues. V dropped 6 bases and J dropped 4 bases, with 19 bases sitting between them. Germline CDR1 and CDR2: MNHNS and SASEGT. CDR3 nucleotide sequence: TGTGCCAGCAGCCGGACCGGGGCTAGCCGTTACGAGCAGTACTTC. This codes for CASSRTGASRYEQYF.

This clonotype came up many times. The rearrangement links TRBV6-5 to TRBJ1-1; D call uncertain. The CDR3 spans 14 residues. Per the germline V gene, CDR1 is MNHEY and CDR2 is SVGAGI. V gave up 0 bases and J gave up 1 base, with 6 bases separating them. The CDR3 sequence: CASSYSIRNTEAFF. The CDR3 nucleotides read TGTGCCAGCAGTTACTCGATCCGGAACACTGAAGCTTTCTTT.

This clonotype was detected many times. This sequence joins TRBV20-1 and TRBJ2-4; D is perhaps TRBD2 (7 bases). Germline values: CDR1 DFQATT, CDR2 SNEGSKA (reference sequence). Between the trimmed V and J ends, which lost 2 bases and 1 base, there was a span of 15 bases. The CDR3 runs 16 residues. The CDR3 loop is CSARRGGLGAKNIQYF. CDR3 bases: TGCAGTGCTAGAAGGGGGGGGTTAGGGGCCAAAAACATTCAGTACTTC.

The chain combines TRBV5-1 with TRBJ2-1; 12 nucleotides agree with TRBD2. V shed 0 bases, J shed 8 bases, and the junction held 15 bases outside the gene matches. Germline loops: CDR1 SGHRS, CDR2 YFSETQ. The CDR3 sequence is 19 residues long. The CDR3 is CASSLAPPGLAGLGDEQFF. The CDR3 DNA reads as TGCGCCAGCAGCTTGGCCCCCCCGGGACTAGCGGGCCTTGGGGATGAGCAGTTCTTC.